This entry is about one TCR beta chain. These data belong to a study of blood T cell repertoires in COVID-19. Whole-study context: Spain, Italy and the United States supplied samples that represented acute and convalescent COVID-19. From T cells, B-cell-depleted T cells, or PBMCs came the material, which was cDNA or gDNA.

Germline assignment: CDR1 SGHVS and CDR2 FNYEAQ. Trimming left V 3 bases short and J 3 bases short, with 13 bases between. The CDR3 totals 15 residues. In the original analysis: Amplification with reference gene primers provided the estimates of nucleated cell counts. The method was immunoSEQ multiplex PCR; TCRdb's version includes in-frame clones alone and lacks a portion of them. D and trimming come from the DNA, and the V and J calls and clone size come from that table. The profile shows approximately 310,000 clones, around 87% of them singletons. The sequencing sample was made of peripheral blood. The rearrangement uses TRBV7-6 and TRBJ2-3, with D maybe TRBD1 (6 bases). This sequence originates from a woman in her 50s who had recovered from COVID-19. CDR3 in amino acids: CASSFTGTETDTQYF. The CDR3 DNA reads TGTGCCAGCAGCTTCACAGGGACGGAAACAGATACGCAGTATTTT.